This T cell receptor beta chain emerged from a study of T-cell memory formation after mild COVID-19. MiXCR was run by TCRdb on the 5' RACE reads, yielding one entry per CDR3 protein. The repertoire holds some 340,000 distinct CDR3 sequences, 10% to 15% seen once, with about 21% in the top ten. This TCR was recovered from a man between 18 and 35 years old who had mild COVID-19 (a few samples of this study predate the infection). Cell type and time point are not known. What was sequenced was PBMCs or a T cell subset sorted from them (not recorded which).

CDR3 in amino acids: CATSTPGLAGNEQFF. Written as DNA, the CDR3 is TGTGCCACCAGTACCCCGGGACTAGCAGGCAATGAGCAGTTCTTC. The rearrangement joins TRBV24-1 to TRBJ2-1; 9 positions agree with TRBD2. The CDR3 has 15 amino acids. Germline V lookup: CDR1 KGHDR, CDR2 SFDVKD. V shed 6 bases and J 6 bases; nucleotides not matched to a gene: 8.